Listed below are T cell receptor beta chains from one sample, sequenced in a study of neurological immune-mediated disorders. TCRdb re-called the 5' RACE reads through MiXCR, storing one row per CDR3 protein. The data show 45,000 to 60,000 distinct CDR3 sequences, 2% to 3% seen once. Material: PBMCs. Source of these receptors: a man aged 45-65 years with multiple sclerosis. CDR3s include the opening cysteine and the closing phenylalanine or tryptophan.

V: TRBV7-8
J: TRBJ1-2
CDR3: CASSPGQGRHYGYTF

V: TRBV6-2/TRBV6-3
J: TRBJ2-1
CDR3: CASSQTRSDEQFF

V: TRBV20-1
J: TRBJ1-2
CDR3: CSALGQAYGYTF

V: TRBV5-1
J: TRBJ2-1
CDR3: CASIPTGSEAYNEQFF

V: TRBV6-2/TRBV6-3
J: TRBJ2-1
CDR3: CASSYHPDNEQFF

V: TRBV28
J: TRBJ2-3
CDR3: CASSRPPGTGTDTQYF

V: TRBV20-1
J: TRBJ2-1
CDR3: CSARSDYNEQFF

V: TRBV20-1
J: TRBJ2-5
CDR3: CSAMTSGGRGETQYF

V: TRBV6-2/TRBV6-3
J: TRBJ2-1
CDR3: CASSYLGLAEQFF

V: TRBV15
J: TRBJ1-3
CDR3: CATNRGDDGNTIYF

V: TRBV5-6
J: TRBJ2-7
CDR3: CASRQLGGEDEQYF

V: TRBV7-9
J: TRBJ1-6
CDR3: CASSRGQANSPLHF

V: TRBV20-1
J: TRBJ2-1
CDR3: CSAIRLGREQFF

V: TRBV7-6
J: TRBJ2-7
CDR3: CASSPNSYEQYF

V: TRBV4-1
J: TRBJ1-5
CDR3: CASSQVGRGGGQPQHF

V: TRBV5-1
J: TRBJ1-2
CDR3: CASSTGQQVYGYTF

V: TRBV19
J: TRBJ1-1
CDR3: CASKRGLTEAFF

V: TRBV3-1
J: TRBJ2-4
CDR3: CASSPGANIQYF

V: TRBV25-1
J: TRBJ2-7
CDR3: CASNKEGGPYEQYF

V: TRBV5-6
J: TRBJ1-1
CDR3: CASSLWLNTEAFF

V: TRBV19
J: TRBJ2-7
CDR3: CASSRLGGTAGEQYF

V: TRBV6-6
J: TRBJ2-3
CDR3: CATSPTGVTDTQYF

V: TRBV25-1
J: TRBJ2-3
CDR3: CASSAGGDTQYF

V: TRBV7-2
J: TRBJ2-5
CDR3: CASSQDRGGQYF

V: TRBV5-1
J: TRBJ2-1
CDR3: CASSGTSGGAYEQFF

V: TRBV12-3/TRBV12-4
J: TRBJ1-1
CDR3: CASSLGQGTEAFF

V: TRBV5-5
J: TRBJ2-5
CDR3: CASSLDGVRTQYF

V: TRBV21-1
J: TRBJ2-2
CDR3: CASSPPGTGGETGELFF

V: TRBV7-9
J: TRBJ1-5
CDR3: CASSLEGQPQHF

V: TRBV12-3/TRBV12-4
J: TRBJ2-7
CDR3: CASSLASGTGDGKQYF

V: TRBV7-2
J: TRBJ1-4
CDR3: CASSLVESAGKLFF

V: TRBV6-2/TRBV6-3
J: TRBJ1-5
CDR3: CASSKPRGPRQPQHF

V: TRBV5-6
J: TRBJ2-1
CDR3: CASSRGASSYNEQFF

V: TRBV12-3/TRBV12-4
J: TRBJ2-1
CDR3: CASSLAQGANEQFF

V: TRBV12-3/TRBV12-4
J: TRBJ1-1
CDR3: CASSLDGRSTEAFF

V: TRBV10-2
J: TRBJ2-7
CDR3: CAVTGPGTGSEQYF

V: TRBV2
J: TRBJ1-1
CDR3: CASRGNNEPRPF

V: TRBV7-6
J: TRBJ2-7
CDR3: CASSLRPGSHEQYF

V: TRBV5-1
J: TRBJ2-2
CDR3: CASSVDGQGTNTGELFF

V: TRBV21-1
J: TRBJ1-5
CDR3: CATRSWGNQPQHF

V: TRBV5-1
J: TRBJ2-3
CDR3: CASSFAAGTDTQYF

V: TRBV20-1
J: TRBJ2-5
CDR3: CSARGLDNQETQYF

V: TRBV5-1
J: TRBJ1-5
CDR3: CASSWGTGGSNQPQHF

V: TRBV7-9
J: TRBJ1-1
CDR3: CASSRDRQGVTEAFF

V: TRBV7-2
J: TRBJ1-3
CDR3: CASSFPTGGSGNTIYF

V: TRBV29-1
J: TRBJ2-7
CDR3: CSAAGGAYEQYF

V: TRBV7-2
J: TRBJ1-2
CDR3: CASSPGQGGYGYTF

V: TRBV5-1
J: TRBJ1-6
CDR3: CASSLDIYNSPLHF

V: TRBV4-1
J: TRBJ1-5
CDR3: CASSQAYPGGGQPQHF

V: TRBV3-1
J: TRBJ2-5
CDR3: CASLHGGGGYQETQYF

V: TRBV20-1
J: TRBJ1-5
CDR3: CSARGTATHQPQHF

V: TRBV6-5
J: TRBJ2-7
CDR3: CASSLGTFSEQYF

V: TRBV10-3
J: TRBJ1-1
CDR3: CAISESMGLTGGEAFF

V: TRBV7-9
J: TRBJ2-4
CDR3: CASSLGLGASLAKNIQYF

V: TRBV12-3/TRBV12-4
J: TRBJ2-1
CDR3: CASSLGTAAPVNEQFF

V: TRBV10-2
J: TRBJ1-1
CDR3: CASSSDTYTEAFF

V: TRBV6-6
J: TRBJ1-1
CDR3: CASIKDRGMNTEAFF

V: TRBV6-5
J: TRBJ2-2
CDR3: CASSYALNTGELFF

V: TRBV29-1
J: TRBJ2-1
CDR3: CSVEPSGREQFF